This T cell receptor (beta chain) came from a study of T cell responses to AZD1222 COVID-19 vaccine. Notes on the study in general: Among spike-specific TCRs, nearly half reportedly target unmutated variant regions. The peak T cell response came first, and repertoires were sampled only after it. Clonal diversity was possibly underestimated, and the donors were mostly white British, with more females.

Notes on this clone: Antigen unknown.

Second-dose intervals of approximately 4 or approximately 12 weeks were pooled. Here immunoSEQ multiplex PCR was the method, and the copy in TCRdb shows in-frame clones only, minus some. The sample lists 100,000 to 150,000 clones, approximately 92% occurring once. The CDR3 covers 15 residues. CDR1 is SGHNT and CDR2 is YENEEA in the germline V gene. Trimming took 0 bases from V and 1 from J, leaving 7 bases between them. The material was peripheral blood, obtained 28 days after the second AZD1222 dose. V is TRBV11-3 and J is TRBJ2-1, with a weak D call TRBD1 (6 bases). This clonotype was sampled from an adult who received the AZD1222 COVID-19 vaccine. CDR3 protein: CASSLDQGSYNEQFF. In DNA form, the CDR3 reads TGTGCCAGCAGCTTAGATCAGGGGTCCTACAATGAGCAGTTCTTC.